The 25 T cell receptor beta chains below come from one sample, sequenced in a study of immune evolution from preneoplasia to lung adenocarcinoma. Repertoires were generated with immunoSEQ multiplex PCR, while TCRdb's copy carries only in-frame clones and drops some. The sample carries thousands of clones, around 86% recorded once. Specimen: FFPE invasive lung adenocarcinoma tissue. The receptors originated from a person aged 45 to 59 with lung adenocarcinoma.

This clone has only one observation. The V gene is TRBV28, the J gene TRBJ2-5; the match to TRBD1 covers 9 bases. With 2 bases clipped from V and 5 bases from J, the junction kept 6 bases outside the gene matches. The CDR3 totals 15 residues. Germline CDR1 is MDHEN and CDR2 is SYDVKM. In DNA, the CDR3 is TGTGCCAGCAGTTTACTGACAGGGGGGCGGGAGACCCAGTACTTC. The encoded protein is CASSLLTGGRETQYF.

A note on this clone: An end of the junction does not agree with germline; a read error may underlie this. The chain links TRBV28 to TRBJ2-1, with D maybe TRBD1 (6 bases). The CDR3 is made up of 10 amino acids. In germline, CDR1 is MDHEN, CDR2 SYDVKM. The CDR3 is CASSFYRVVF. CDR3 sequence (DNA): TGTGCCAGCAGTTTCTACAGGGTAGTCTTC.

This chain links TRBV10-3 with TRBJ2-6, with D possibly matching TRBD2 (7 bases). V shed 3 bases and J shed 0 bases, with 9 bases lying between them. The CDR3 is made up of 16 amino acids. Germline values: CDR1 ENHRY, CDR2 SYGVKD. The CDR3 sequence: CAISERGGSGANVLTF. The DNA of the CDR3 is TGTGCCATCAGTGAAAGGGGGGGCTCTGGGGCCAACGTCCTGACTTTC.

There are a few counts of this clone. The V gene is TRBV29-1, the J gene TRBJ1-1; no firm D call. Trimming stripped 4 bases from V and 3 bases from J, with 3 bases between. CDR1 is SQVTM and CDR2 is ANQGSEA in the germline V gene. This CDR3 spans 10 amino acids. The CDR3 is CSVGDTEAFF. The CDR3 bases are TGCAGCGTTGGGGACACTGAAGCTTTCTTT.

The chain carries TRBV4-2 and TRBJ2-3, with TRBD2 matching over 16 bases. The V gene's germline CDR1 is LGHNA and CDR2 YNFKEQ. The CDR3 covers 20 residues. Trimming took 4 bases from V and 1 from J; bases not matched to a gene: 11. The CDR3 loop is CASSPTPGLAGGHGTDTQYF. For the CDR3, the DNA is TGTGCCAGCAGCCCGACACCGGGACTAGCGGGGGGGCACGGCACAGATACGCAGTATTTT.

CDR3: CASSLSVDTEAFF. The CDR3 bases are TGCGCCAGCAGCTTGAGTGTGGACACTGAAGCTTTCTTT. The chain has TRBV5-1 and TRBJ1-1; D gene ambiguous. CDR3 size: 13 residues. V lost 1 base, J lost 3 bases, and 7 bases lay in between. From germline, CDR1 is SGHRS and CDR2 YFSETQ.

V is TRBV6-5 and J is TRBJ1-2; TRBD1 aligns across 7 bases. Germline CDR1 is MNHEY and CDR2 is SVGAGI. Germline trimming cut 2 bases from V and 6 bases from J; bases unmatched to any gene: 6. The CDR3 loop spans 14 amino acids. CDR3 loop: CASSYRQGVNGYTF. CDR3 nucleotides: TGTGCCAGCAGTTACCGACAGGGAGTTAATGGCTACACCTTC.

The chain recombines TRBV15 with TRBJ1-5; D gene uncertain. V dropped 7 bases and J dropped 8 bases, with 15 bases sitting between them. CDR1 and CDR2 (germline): LNHNV, YYDKDF (reference sequence). The CDR3 contains 13 residues. CDR3: CATNPTGREPQHF. The CDR3 DNA sequence: TGTGCCACCAACCCGACCGGACGAGAGCCCCAGCATTTT. Combining the CDR3 with reference TRBV15 and TRBJ1-5 gives the whole variable domain DAMVIQNPRYQVTQFGKPVTLSCSQTLNHNVMYWYQQKSSQAPKLLFHYYDKDFNNEADTPDNFQSRRPNTSFCFLDIRSPGLGDTAMYLCATNPTGREPQHFGDGTRLSIL.

V gene TRBV15 combines with J gene TRBJ2-2; 13 positions agree with TRBD2. Germline loops: CDR1 LNHNV, CDR2 YYDKDF (reference sequence). With V trimmed by 0 bases and J by 8 bases, 6 bases remained unmatched. The CDR3 spans 17 residues. Here the CDR3 reads CATSRDELAGGGGELFF. For the CDR3, the DNA is TGTGCCACCAGCAGAGATGAACTAGCGGGAGGGGGAGGGGAGCTGTTTTTT. Supplemented by reference TRBV15 and TRBJ2-2, the full variable domain reads DAMVIQNPRYQVTQFGKPVTLSCSQTLNHNVMYWYQQKSSQAPKLLFHYYDKDFNNEADTPDNFQSRRPNTSFCFLDIRSPGLGDTAMYLCATSRDELAGGGGELFFGEGSRLTVL.

J is TRBJ1-2 and V is TRBV6-1; D is unclear. CDR1 and CDR2 (germline): MNHNS, SASEGT. The length of the CDR3 is 14 residues. V lost 5 bases and J lost 6, with 16 bases in between. CDR3 coding DNA: TGTGCCAGCAGTAACCCCGAAACGTTGAATGGCTACACCTTC. Residues: CASSNPETLNGYTF.

This CDR3 is CASSLHSARASYEQYF. CDR3 bases: TGCGCCAGCAGCCTTCATTCGGCCAGGGCATCCTACGAGCAGTACTTC. This chain uses TRBV4-1 with TRBJ2-7; TRBD1 is a possible D gene (5 bases). Trimming shortened V by 4 bases and J by 1 base, and 17 bases separated the two germline ends. Germline V gene data show CDR1 as MGHRA and CDR2 as YSYEKL. The CDR3 is made up of 16 amino acids.

This clone was detected only once. The chain employs TRBV6-1 and TRBJ1-4; D gene uncertain. Germline-derived CDR1 and CDR2 are MNHNS and SASEGT. The CDR3 covers 14 residues. The germline V and J ends were trimmed by 6 bases and 5 bases, with 13 bases remaining between them. The CDR3 DNA is TGTGCCAGCAGCCCAACAGCGGTCAATGAAAAACTGTTTTTT. It yields the protein CASSPTAVNEKLFF.

J is TRBJ2-1 and V is TRBV7-9, with TRBD2 matching 15 bases. CDR1 is SEHNR, CDR2 FQNEAQ, per germline (reference sequence). J lost 4 bases, V lost 5 bases, and 12 bases had no gene match. The CDR3 contains 19 residues. CDR3 sequence reads: CASSRPGLAGGIGYNEQFF. CDR3 sequence (DNA): TGTGCCAGCAGCCGACCAGGACTAGCGGGAGGGATAGGGTACAATGAGCAGTTCTTC.

The genes are TRBV19 and TRBJ2-1; TRBD1 agrees at 7 bases. The CDR3 loop spans 16 amino acids. Trimming took 4 bases from V and 4 from J; bases not matched to a gene: 10. CDR1 is LNHDA and CDR2 is SQIVND in the germline V gene (reference sequence). The CDR3 loop is CASSTNRDSAYNEQFF. The CDR3, as DNA: TGTGCCAGTAGTACTAACCGGGACAGCGCGTACAATGAGCAGTTCTTC. The variable domain in full, completed from reference TRBV19 and TRBJ2-1, reads DGGITQSPKYLFRKEGQNVTLSCEQNLNHDAMYWYRQDPGQGLRLIYYSQIVNDFQKGDIAEGYSVSREKKESFPLTVTSAQKNPTAFYLCASSTNRDSAYNEQFFGPGTRLTVL.

The chain has TRBV2 and TRBJ2-4; perhaps TRBD2 as D (5 bases). The germline V gene encodes CDR1 SNHLY and CDR2 FYNNEI. This CDR3 is built from 13 residues. Trimming shortened V by 7 bases and J by 16 bases, and 23 bases separated the two germline ends. The CDR3 protein is CASTPSLSGVIYF. The CDR3 nucleotides are TGTGCCAGCACCCCCAGCCTGTCCGGGGTAATCTACTTC.

The chain has TRBV13 and TRBJ2-1; D perhaps matches TRBD2 (6 bases). This CDR3 region has 14 residues. V lost 7 bases and J 1 base, leaving 11 bases between the germline ends. The germline V gene encodes CDR1 PRHDT and CDR2 FYEKMQ (reference sequence). CDR3 nucleotide sequence: TGTGCCAGCACCATGGAGGGATCCTACAATGAGCAGTTCTTC. Protein sequence: CASTMEGSYNEQFF.

V is TRBV5-4 and J is TRBJ2-3, with TRBD1 matching 10 bases. Germline V gene sequence: CDR1 SGHNT, CDR2 YYREEE (reference sequence). The CDR3 runs 16 residues. After removal of 0 bases from V and 4 bases from J, the junction contained 5 bases not matched to a gene. In DNA form, the CDR3 reads TGTGCCAGCAGCTTGGTGGGACAGGGGCGCGCAGATACGCAGTATTTT. Its protein product is CASSLVGQGRADTQYF.

This clone was detected once. The genes are TRBV27 and TRBJ2-3; D is possibly TRBD1 or TRBD2 (5 bases each). Germline CDR1 reads MNHEY; CDR2 reads SMNVEV (reference sequence). This CDR3 spans 14 amino acids. The V end was cut by 5 bases, the J end by 5 bases, with 14 bases between. The CDR3 region is CASSPRDRGDTQYF. In DNA form, the CDR3 reads TGTGCCAGCAGTCCCCGGGACCGCGGAGATACGCAGTATTTT.

This clone was recorded once. This chain connects TRBV9 to TRBJ2-3, with 7 bases aligning to TRBD2. The ends lost 4 bases at V and 2 bases at J; junction bases unmatched: 10. CDR3 size: 16 residues. Germline V gene lookup returns CDR1 SGDLS and CDR2 YYNGEE. CDR3 in DNA: TGTGCCAGCAGCTTCACAGCGGGGACGATCACAGATACGCAGTATTTT. Protein: CASSFTAGTITDTQYF.

V gene TRBV7-9 combines with J gene TRBJ1-3; D may be TRBD1 (5 bases). Germline assignment: CDR1 SEHNR and CDR2 FQNEAQ (reference sequence). The CDR3 is 15 amino acids. With 6 bases removed from V and 0 bases from J, the gap between germline ends came to 12 bases. CDR3 bases: TGTGCCAGCAGACCAACAGGCTCCTCTGGAAACACCATATATTTT. Residues: CASRPTGSSGNTIYF.

This clone was observed a single time. This chain joins TRBV20-1 and TRBJ2-1; unclear D gene. The CDR3 is 10 amino acids. CDR1 and CDR2 from the germline V gene are DFQATT and SNEGSKA (reference sequence). Trimming removed 5 bases from V and 7 bases from J, with 6 bases in between. The DNA for the CDR3 is TGCAGTGCTGAACCGAATGAGCAGTTCTTC. Protein: CSAEPNEQFF.

The CDR3 nucleotides are TGTGCCAGCAGTGAACTCCAAGCTCCCACCGGGGAGCTGTTTTTT. Translated: CASSELQAPTGELFF. This sequence joins TRBV25-1 and TRBJ2-2; D is undetermined. This CDR3 has 15 amino acids. V shed 2 bases and J shed 4 bases, with 11 bases lying between them. Germline V lookup: CDR1 MGHDK, CDR2 SYGVNS.

The chain combines TRBV11-3 with TRBJ2-1, with no clear D. CDR1 and CDR2 from the germline V gene are SGHNT and YENEEA. The germline V and J ends were trimmed by 5 bases and 8 bases, with 13 bases remaining between them. The CDR3 covers 13 residues. CDR3 residues: CASSPNRVDEQFF. The DNA of the CDR3 is TGTGCCAGCAGCCCGAATCGGGTTGATGAGCAGTTCTTC.

This chain's CDR3 is CASSVRGAGGFYEQYF. CDR3 nucleotides: TGTGCCAGTAGTGTCCGGGGCGCAGGCGGCTTTTACGAGCAGTACTTC. V gene TRBV19 combines with J gene TRBJ2-7; D is possibly TRBD1 or TRBD2 (5 bases each). CDR1 is LNHDA, CDR2 SQIVND, per germline (reference sequence). The CDR3 is 16 amino acids. V lost 5 bases to trimming and J lost 4 bases, with 21 bases between them.

The J gene is TRBJ2-3, the V gene TRBV28; TRBD2 matches at 12 bases. Germline-derived CDR1 and CDR2 are MDHEN and SYDVKM. Trimming took 4 bases from V and 6 from J; bases not matched to a gene: 11. There are 17 residues in the CDR3. This CDR3 is CASSSPTSGGNMDTQYF. DNA of the CDR3: TGTGCCAGCAGTTCCCCAACTAGCGGGGGGAATATGGATACGCAGTATTTT. The whole variable domain, remainder taken from reference TRBV28 and TRBJ2-3, is DVKVTQSSRYLVKRTGEKVFLECVQDMDHENMFWYRQDPGLGLRLIYFSYDVKMKEKGDIPEGYSVSREKKERFSLILESASTNQTSMYLCASSSPTSGGNMDTQYFGPGTRLTVL.